This T cell receptor beta chain derives from a study of blood T cell repertoires in COVID-19. Study context: Material from acute and convalescent COVID-19 was sourced from the United States, Italy and Spain.

The germline V gene encodes CDR1 SGDLS and CDR2 YYNGEE. Trimming removed 6 bases at V and 5 bases at J, with 18 bases between. The CDR3 is 14 amino acids. In the original analysis: Estimates of nucleated cell counts were drawn from the amplification of reference gene primers. The data were produced by immunoSEQ multiplex PCR, yet TCRdb's version contains in-frame clones alone and is incomplete. That table furnishes V, J and clone size, whereas the DNA furnished D and trimming. Of hundreds of thousands of clones in the sample, about 85% are singletons; the top ten hold 3.5% to 4%. V and J are TRBV9 and TRBJ2-7, with a weak D call TRBD1 (8 bases). The sequencing input was peripheral blood. This clonotype was sampled from a woman aged 18-29 years with acute or convalescent COVID-19. This CDR3 is CASTPTQGGDEQYF. The CDR3 region has the DNA TGTGCCAGCACCCCCACACAGGGGGGGGACGAGCAGTACTTC.